Below are 26 T cell receptor beta chains sequenced from a single sample in a study of blood T cell repertoires in COVID-19. The protocol was immunoSEQ multiplex PCR, while the TCRdb copy is restricted to in-frame clones and leaves out a portion. The sample gives around 150,000 clones, 86% of which show up once; around 3.5% is in the top ten. The sample consisted of peripheral blood. All receptors come from a man between 65 and 85 years old with acute or convalescent COVID-19.

This CDR3 reads CASSPQSIYEQYF. The CDR3, as DNA: TGTGCCAGTAGTCCACAGAGTATCTACGAGCAGTACTTC. The chain combines TRBV19 with TRBJ2-7, with D unclear. V lost 5 bases to trimming and J lost 3 bases, with 11 bases between them. The CDR3 has 13 residues. CDR1 and CDR2 (germline): LNHDA, SQIVND (reference sequence).

This clone was detected many times. This chain links TRBV10-3 with TRBJ2-7; D remains ambiguous. The germline V and J ends were trimmed by 3 bases and 6 bases, with 6 bases remaining between them. This CDR3 is built from 11 residues. Germline CDR1 is ENHRY and CDR2 is SYGVKD. CDR3 nucleotide sequence: TGTGCCATCAGTGAACTCGGCGAGCAGTACTTC. It translates to CAISELGEQYF.

V is TRBV2 and J is TRBJ1-5; unclear D gene. Germline V lookup: CDR1 SNHLY, CDR2 FYNNEI. V was trimmed by 0 bases and J by 1 base, leaving 7 bases between them. The CDR3 has 15 amino acids. The CDR3 spells CASSEALTSNQPQHF. In nucleotides, the CDR3 is TGTGCCAGCAGTGAAGCGTTGACAAGCAATCAGCCCCAGCATTTT.

The rearrangement uses TRBV5-1 and TRBJ2-3; 8 bases are shared with TRBD2. The CDR3 has 15 amino acids. Germline CDR1 reads SGHRS; CDR2 reads YFSETQ. Trimming at V came to 4 bases and at J to 0 bases, leaving 4 bases not matched to a gene. The DNA of the CDR3 is TGCGCCAGCAGCCAGACTAGCGCGAGCACAGATACGCAGTATTTT. This codes for CASSQTSASTDTQYF.

The chain has TRBV6-6 and TRBJ1-5; no reliable D call. V dropped 2 bases and J dropped 6 bases, with 11 bases sitting between them. The germline V gene has CDR1 MNHNY and CDR2 SVGAGI (reference sequence). This CDR3 is built from 14 residues. The CDR3 loop is CASSYEGGSQPQHF. The DNA of the CDR3 is TGTGCCAGCAGTTACGAGGGAGGTTCTCAGCCCCAGCATTTT.

This chain connects TRBV4-3 to TRBJ1-1, with 10 bases that match TRBD1. V lost 4 bases to trimming and J lost 0 bases; unmatched junction nucleotides: 2. This CDR3 contains 15 residues. Germline loops: CDR1 LGHNA, CDR2 YSLEER. CDR3 amino acids: CASSRGTGVNTEAFF. As DNA, the CDR3 is TGCGCCAGCAGCCGGGGGACAGGGGTGAACACTGAAGCTTTCTTT.

V and J are TRBV19 and TRBJ2-1, with D maybe TRBD2 (5 bases). Germline V CDR1 and CDR2: LNHDA, SQIVND (reference sequence). V was cut by 3 bases and J by 1 base, with 10 bases left in between. The CDR3 covers 15 residues. CDR3 sequence reads: CASSILGLSYNEQFF. The DNA for the CDR3 is TGTGCCAGTAGTATCCTCGGACTTTCCTACAATGAGCAGTTCTTC.

The CDR3 coding sequence is TGTGCCAGCAGTGAAGCGACAGGGTGGGCACCCCTCCACTTT. Its translation is CASSEATGWAPLHF. V is TRBV2 and J is TRBJ1-6; TRBD1 matches 7 bases. Unmatched junction bases numbered 4, after V lost 0 bases and J lost 11 bases. The CDR3 is made up of 14 amino acids. Germline assignment: CDR1 SNHLY and CDR2 FYNNEI.

The rearrangement joins TRBV3-1 (or the pseudogene TRBV3-2) to TRBJ2-7; 7 positions agree with TRBD2. The germline CDR1 and CDR2 sequences are LGHDT and YNNKEL (reference sequence). With V trimmed by 1 base and J by 7 bases, 10 bases remained unmatched. The CDR3 is 15 amino acids. The CDR3 DNA is TGTGCCAGCAGCCAAGGTGCGGCGGGAGTAAGGGAGCAGTACTTC. Translation gives CASSQGAAGVREQYF.

V usage is TRBV5-1 and J usage is TRBJ1-5; D perhaps matches TRBD1 (6 bases). Per the germline V gene, CDR1 is SGHRS and CDR2 is YFSETQ. Trimming shortened V by 4 bases and J by 0 bases, and 11 bases separated the two germline ends. The CDR3 is 15 amino acids. For the CDR3, the DNA is TGCGCCAGCAGCCAGGACAGTAATAGCAATCAGCCCCAGCATTTT. It yields the protein CASSQDSNSNQPQHF.

This clone was detected a few times. The V and J genes are TRBV7-2 and TRBJ1-5, with D possibly TRBD1 on 6 matching bases. This CDR3 region has 16 residues. V shed 4 bases and J shed 5 bases, with 18 bases lying between them. The V gene's germline CDR1 is SGHTA and CDR2 FQGNSA. CDR3 DNA: TGTGCCAGCAGCTCACCAGGGGTCGGCTGGGATCAGCCCCAGCATTTT. Amino acids: CASSSPGVGWDQPQHF.

The chain recombines TRBV11-2 with TRBJ2-2; 8 bases are a match to TRBD2. Trimming at V came to 1 base and at J to 3 bases, leaving 1 base not matched to a gene. CDR3 size: 15 residues. Per germline, CDR1 SGHAT and CDR2 FQNNGV. CDR3 bases: TGTGCCAGCAGCTTAGCGGGAGGGCACACCGGGGAGCTGTTTTTT. Translating gives CASSLAGGHTGELFF.

The rearrangement links TRBV5-1 to TRBJ1-6, with 7 bases aligning to TRBD1. The CDR3 has 16 amino acids. Germline V gene sequence: CDR1 SGHRS, CDR2 YFSETQ. V was clipped by 3 bases and J by 5 bases; unmatched bases: 8. The DNA of the CDR3 is TGCGCCAGCAGCTCGAGAGGGGACAGAGATAATTCACCCCTCCACTTT. Translated, it gives CASSSRGDRDNSPLHF.

J is TRBJ2-2 and V is TRBV21-1; the DNA was not compared with TRBD2, the D call given in the table. TRBV21-1 is listed as a pseudogene. This CDR3 is 15 amino acids long. CDR3 coding DNA: TGTGCCAGCAGCAAAGCCGGGGAGCCCACCGGGGAGCTGTTTTTT. Amino acids: CASSKAGEPTGELFF.

The J gene is TRBJ1-2, the V gene TRBV5-1; possibly TRBD1 for D (5 bases). CDR1 is SGHRS, CDR2 YFSETQ, per germline. This CDR3 is 15 amino acids long. Deletions cut 0 bases from V and 8 bases from J, with 17 bases between. CDR3 nucleotides: TGCGCCAGCAGCTTGGTGCCTGACAGCTCTTCGGGCTACACCTTC. This gives the protein CASSLVPDSSSGYTF.

The rearrangement links TRBV7-8 to TRBJ2-3, with 9 bases identical to TRBD2. V lost 1 base and J lost 6; bases outside the gene matches: 11. CDR3 length: 17 residues. Germline V gene data show CDR1 as SGHVS and CDR2 as FQNEAQ. The CDR3 region has the DNA TGTGCCAGCAGCTTAGTACGAGCCGGGACTAGCAGGGATACGCAGTATTTT. It is translated as CASSLVRAGTSRDTQYF.

The rearrangement uses TRBV29-1 and TRBJ2-1; D possibly corresponds to TRBD2 (6 bases). The CDR3 has 15 amino acids. Germline CDR1 is SQVTM and CDR2 is ANQGSEA. Trimming left V 0 bases short and J 0 bases short, with 9 bases between. CDR3 protein: CSVEDPEGSYNEQFF. The CDR3 DNA is TGCAGCGTTGAAGATCCGGAGGGCTCCTACAATGAGCAGTTCTTC.

This chain uses TRBV19 with TRBJ1-1; 11 positions agree with TRBD1. After removal of 5 bases from V and 5 bases from J, the junction contained 4 bases not matched to a gene. This CDR3 region has 14 residues. Germline CDR1 reads LNHDA; CDR2 reads SQIVND (reference sequence). CDR3 protein: CASSSGQGVTEAFF. The CDR3 DNA is TGTGCCAGTAGTTCGGGACAGGGGGTGACTGAAGCTTTCTTT.

V is TRBV6-2 or TRBV6-3 and J is TRBJ2-1; D is uncertain. V gave up 5 bases and J gave up 6 bases, with 14 bases separating them. The CDR3 runs to 14 residues. CDR1 is MNHEY and CDR2 is SVGEGT in the germline V gene. The CDR3 is CASSLVFGSNEQFF. CDR3 nucleotides: TGTGCCAGCAGTCTAGTTTTTGGATCCAATGAGCAGTTCTTC.

The chain couples TRBV19 to TRBJ2-7; 9 positions agree with TRBD1. With 2 bases clipped from V and 5 bases from J, the junction kept 4 bases outside the gene matches. CDR1 is LNHDA, CDR2 SQIVND, per germline (reference sequence). CDR3 length: 14 residues. The CDR3 here is CASSITGGIDEQYF. The CDR3 region has the DNA TGTGCCAGTAGTATAACAGGGGGCATCGACGAGCAGTACTTC.

The chain combines TRBV9 with TRBJ2-7; TRBD2 agrees at 10 bases. CDR1 is SGDLS and CDR2 is YYNGEE in the germline V gene. The CDR3 sequence is 15 residues long. With 4 bases clipped from V and 3 bases from J, the junction kept 7 bases outside the gene matches. The DNA for the CDR3 is TGTGCCAGCAGCCCCCATAGCGGGGGGTTCTACGAGCAGTACTTC. As protein: CASSPHSGGFYEQYF.

The chain uses TRBV5-4 and TRBJ1-6, with a possible D match to TRBD1 (5 bases). Trimming removed 0 bases from V and 13 bases from J, with 5 bases in between. The CDR3 totals 11 residues. CDR1 and CDR2 from the germline V gene are SGHNT and YYREEE (reference sequence). The CDR3 loop is CASSLEGPLHF. The CDR3, as DNA: TGTGCCAGCAGCTTGGAGGGGCCCCTCCACTTT.

The rearrangement links TRBV6-2 or TRBV6-3 to TRBJ2-7; D may be TRBD1 (6 bases). CDR3 length: 15 residues. The germline CDR1 and CDR2 sequences are MNHEY and SVGEGT. The V gene lost 6 bases and the J gene lost 2 bases, with 17 bases spanning the gap. The CDR3 loop is CASSRPDRITYEQYF. The CDR3 DNA follows: TGTGCCAGCAGCCGACCCGACAGGATCACCTACGAGCAGTACTTC.

The chain recombines TRBV11-2 with TRBJ2-7; 8 nucleotides match TRBD2. Germline V gives CDR1 SGHAT, CDR2 FQNNGV. This CDR3 region has 13 residues. After removal of 5 bases from V and 7 bases from J, the junction contained 7 bases not matched to a gene. Written as DNA, the CDR3 is TGTGCCAGCAGCCCCGGGCTAGCGGGTGAGCAGTACTTC. Amino acid sequence: CASSPGLAGEQYF.

The J gene is TRBJ1-1, the V gene TRBV4-1; TRBD1 matches at 9 bases. With V trimmed by 3 bases and J by 7 bases, 3 bases remained unmatched. From germline, CDR1 is MGHRA and CDR2 YSYEKL. The CDR3 spans 13 residues. The chain's CDR3 is CASSQGTGLEAFF. CDR3 nucleotides: TGCGCCAGCAGCCAGGGGACAGGGCTTGAAGCTTTCTTT.

This clone was detected only a few times. The chain is built from TRBV27 and TRBJ1-4; the match to TRBD1 covers 9 bases. The CDR3 length is 14 residues. With 5 bases clipped from V and 8 bases from J, the junction kept 6 bases outside the gene matches. From germline, CDR1 is MNHEY and CDR2 SMNVEV (reference sequence). Here the CDR3 DNA reads TGTGCCAGCAGTGCTGGGACAGGGTGGGAAAAACTGTTTTTT. The encoded protein is CASSAGTGWEKLFF.